The entry below describes one TCR beta chain. Its specificity is unknown. V was pared by 3 bases and J by 0 bases, with 13 bases between. The CDR3 is 16 residues long. Germline V gives CDR1 LGHNA, CDR2 YNFKEQ. The source of the sample is a study of post-analysis software for immune sequencing data. Study-wide results and caveats: Among multiple sclerosis patients, normalized Chao1 diversity was significantly below that of controls. TRBV segments more frequent in patients than in controls numbered about 5 and included TRBV5-6, TRBV5-1 and TRBV20-1.

The authors incorporated unique molecular identifiers into the TCR beta cDNA libraries. TCRdb reprocessed the PCR reads via MiXCR and lists one record per CDR3 protein. Of approximately 570,000 distinct CDR3 sequences listed, about 40% are singletons. J is TRBJ2-3 and V is TRBV4-2; D is ambiguous. This sequence was found in a girl between 5 and 17 years old with multiple sclerosis. The sequencing input was blood. The CDR3 loop reads CASSHMPRESTDTQYF. In DNA form, the CDR3 reads TGTGCCAGCAGCCACATGCCAAGGGAAAGCACAGATACGCAGTATTTT.